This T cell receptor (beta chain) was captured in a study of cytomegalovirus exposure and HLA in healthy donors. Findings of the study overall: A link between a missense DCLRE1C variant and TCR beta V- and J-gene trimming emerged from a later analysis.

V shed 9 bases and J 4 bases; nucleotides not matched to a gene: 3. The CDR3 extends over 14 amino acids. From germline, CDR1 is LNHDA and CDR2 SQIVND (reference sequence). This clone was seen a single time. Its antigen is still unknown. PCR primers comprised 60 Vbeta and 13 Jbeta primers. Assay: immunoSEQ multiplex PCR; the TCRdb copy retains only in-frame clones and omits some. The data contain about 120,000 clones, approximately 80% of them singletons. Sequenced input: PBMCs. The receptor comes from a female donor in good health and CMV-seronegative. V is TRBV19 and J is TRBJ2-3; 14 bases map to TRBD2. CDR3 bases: TGTGCCAGCAGACTAGCGGGGGGGTCAGATACGCAGTATTTT. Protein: CASRLAGGSDTQYF.